One and the same sample provided the 27 T cell receptor beta chains below, sequenced in a study of blood T cell repertoires in COVID-19. Only in-frame clones appear in the TCRdb table, and some are missing; sequencing was by immunoSEQ multiplex PCR. The sample has 130,000 to 150,000 clones, roughly 83% seen once. The sample comprised peripheral blood. The receptor set was obtained from a woman between 65 and 79 years old with COVID-19, enrolled during active disease.

The rearrangement joins TRBV30 to TRBJ1-6; D perhaps matches TRBD1 (6 bases). The germline V gene has CDR1 GTSNPN and CDR2 SVGIG (reference sequence). CDR3 length: 14 amino acids. V gave up 0 bases and J gave up 7 bases, with 10 bases separating them. DNA of the CDR3: TGTGCCTGGAGTGTAATGCAGGGGAATTCACCCCTCCACTTT. Translated: CAWSVMQGNSPLHF.

The chain has TRBV28 and TRBJ2-2; D may be TRBD2 (5 bases). Germline CDR1 reads MDHEN; CDR2 reads SYDVKM. V was shortened by 6 bases and J by 7 bases, with 12 bases between the two germline ends. The CDR3 has 13 residues. CDR3 in amino acids: CASRPPGSGELFF. CDR3 bases: TGTGCCAGCAGACCCCCGGGGAGCGGGGAGCTGTTTTTT.

The chain couples TRBV7-3 to TRBJ2-7; perhaps TRBD2 as D (5 bases). The length of the CDR3 is 15 residues. The V end lost 4 bases, the J end lost 0 bases, and 13 bases lay between the germline ends. The germline CDR1 and CDR2 sequences are SGHTA and FQGTGA. DNA of the CDR3: TGTGCCAGCAGCTATCAAGGAGGCCCCTCCTACGAGCAGTACTTC. It encodes CASSYQGGPSYEQYF.

J is TRBJ1-2 and V is TRBV5-4; D may be TRBD1 (5 bases). Germline CDR1 is SGHNT and CDR2 is YYREEE (reference sequence). V lost 4 bases and J 7 bases, leaving 11 bases between the germline ends. This CDR3 contains 12 residues. For the CDR3, the DNA is TGTGCCAGCAGCCGTCCGGGACTTGGCTACACCTTC. Residues: CASSRPGLGYTF.

The rearrangement links TRBV3-1 (or the pseudogene TRBV3-2) to TRBJ1-1, with 7 bases aligning to TRBD1. The CDR3 is 14 amino acids. Trimming cost V 4 bases and J 4 bases; bases outside gene matches: 6. Germline V gives CDR1 LGHDT, CDR2 YNNKEL (reference sequence). CDR3 region: CASSLGGGVTEAFF. CDR3 coding DNA: TGTGCCAGCAGCCTAGGAGGGGGCGTCACTGAAGCTTTCTTT.

V usage is TRBV7-8 and J usage is TRBJ1-5, with no clear D. Trimming stripped 5 bases from V and 1 base from J, with 9 bases between. The length of the CDR3 is 14 residues. Per the germline V gene, CDR1 is SGHVS and CDR2 is FQNEAQ. The CDR3 loop is CASSLRGSNQPQHF. CDR3 in DNA: TGTGCCAGCAGCCTCCGGGGAAGCAATCAGCCCCAGCATTTT.

The chain is built from TRBV29-1 and TRBJ2-7; 9 bases align to TRBD1. The germline CDR1 and CDR2 sequences are SQVTM and ANQGSEA. V lost 8 bases to trimming and J lost 5 bases; unmatched junction nucleotides: 13. There are 14 residues in the CDR3. The CDR3 DNA reads TGCAGCCACCTGGACGGACAGGGGAGTAACGAGCAGTACTTC. Residues: CSHLDGQGSNEQYF.

The CDR3 loop is CASSLASQVGSNEQFF. The DNA of the CDR3 is TGTGCCAGCAGCTTAGCGAGTCAGGTGGGTTCGAATGAGCAGTTCTTC. This rearrangement joins TRBV7-2 to TRBJ2-1; D call uncertain. Germline V gene sequence: CDR1 SGHTA, CDR2 FQGNSA. The CDR3 extends over 16 amino acids. The V end lost 0 bases, the J end lost 7 bases, and 16 bases lay between the germline ends.

The chain couples TRBV7-2 to TRBJ1-6; TRBD1 matches 7 bases. Germline V CDR1 and CDR2: SGHTA, FQGNSA. V lost 2 bases to trimming and J lost 7 bases; unmatched junction nucleotides: 8. The CDR3 is made up of 16 amino acids. Here the CDR3 DNA reads TGTGCCAGCAGCTTAATGGCGGCAGGGGGAAATTCACCCCTCCACTTT. Translating gives CASSLMAAGGNSPLHF.

The J gene is TRBJ2-3, the V gene TRBV7-2, with D possibly being TRBD1 (5 bases). The germline gives CDR1 SGHTA, CDR2 FQGNSA. Trimming shortened V by 5 bases and J by 11 bases, and 17 bases separated the two germline ends. This CDR3 spans 13 amino acids. CDR3 DNA: TGTGCCAGCAGCCCAGGGTCCCTTGGGCAGCAGTATTTT. Translated: CASSPGSLGQQYF.

The rearrangement joins TRBV3-1 (or the pseudogene TRBV3-2) to TRBJ2-6; D is possibly TRBD1 (7 bases). This CDR3 is built from 17 residues. The V end was cut by 8 bases, the J end by 0 bases, with 17 bases between. CDR1 is LGHDT and CDR2 is YNNKEL in the germline V gene (reference sequence). This chain's CDR3 is CASAVAGGGSGANVLTF. CDR3 bases: TGTGCCAGCGCGGTGGCAGGGGGAGGCTCTGGGGCCAACGTCCTGACTTTC.

Only a few counts were recorded for this clone. The chain is built from TRBV27 and TRBJ2-7; 9 bases agree with TRBD2. Germline trimming cut 6 bases from V and 3 bases from J; bases unmatched to any gene: 6. The CDR3 spans 14 residues. CDR1 and CDR2 (germline): MNHEY, SMNVEV (reference sequence). The DNA for the CDR3 is TGTGCCAGCAGGGCCGGGACTAGCTTCTACGAGCAGTACTTC. Protein: CASRAGTSFYEQYF.

J is TRBJ2-6 and V is TRBV28; 9 bases align to TRBD1. The germline gives CDR1 MDHEN, CDR2 SYDVKM. This CDR3 spans 17 amino acids. V gave up 1 base and J gave up 2 bases; unmatched junction bases: 3. This CDR3 is CASSLFRDRAGANVLTF. CDR3 bases: TGTGCCAGCAGTTTATTCCGGGACAGGGCTGGGGCCAACGTCCTGACTTTC.

The table lists this clone with a count of one. The V and J genes are TRBV6-1 and TRBJ2-3, with D tentatively TRBD2 (5 bases). V shed 3 bases and J shed 4 bases, with 11 bases lying between them. This CDR3 comprises 14 residues. CDR1 MNHNS and CDR2 SASEGT come from the germline V gene. The CDR3 DNA is TGTGCCAGCAGTGACGGGGTACTGGCAGATACGCAGTATTTT. Amino acids: CASSDGVLADTQYF.

This clone has just a few counts. J is TRBJ2-7 and V is TRBV27, with TRBD2 matching over 9 bases. Germline loops: CDR1 MNHEY, CDR2 SMNVEV (reference sequence). The CDR3 loop spans 17 amino acids. V was clipped by 8 bases and J by 4 bases; unmatched bases: 18. The CDR3 spells CASREGASGGSYYEQYF. In DNA form, the CDR3 reads TGTGCCAGCCGTGAAGGGGCCAGCGGGGGGTCCTATTACGAGCAGTACTTC.

The rearrangement links TRBV27 to TRBJ1-4; D uncertain. Germline CDR1 and CDR2: MNHEY and SMNVEV (reference sequence). This CDR3 comprises 13 residues. V was cut by 9 bases and J by 5 bases, with 13 bases left in between. The CDR3 spells CASRLRENEKLFF. CDR3 DNA: TGTGCCAGTAGGCTGCGGGAAAATGAAAAACTGTTTTTT.

V is TRBV10-3 and J is TRBJ2-3; 9 nucleotides line up with TRBD1. Germline V gene data show CDR1 as ENHRY and CDR2 as SYGVKD. The CDR3 runs 13 residues. After removal of 6 bases from V and 3 bases from J, the junction contained 1 base not matched to a gene. The CDR3 nucleotides are TGTGCCATCAGCGGGACAGGGACAGATACGCAGTATTTT. Its translation: CAISGTGTDTQYF.

This clone was seen a handful of times. The chain links TRBV7-9 to TRBJ1-4; D is unresolved. The CDR3 loop spans 15 amino acids. Germline assignment: CDR1 SEHNR and CDR2 FQNEAQ (reference sequence). Trimming took off 0 bases at V and 8 bases at J, with 13 bases between the two ends. The CDR3 DNA sequence: TGTGCCAGCAGCTTAGCGCCTTCCCCGAGGGAAAAACTGTTTTTT. Residues: CASSLAPSPREKLFF. Complete variable domain (other parts from reference TRBV7-9 and TRBJ1-4): DTGVSQNPRHKITKRGQNVTFRCDPISEHNRLYWYRQTLGQGPEFLTYFQNEAQLEKSRLLSDRFSAERPKGSFSTLEIQRTEQGDSAMYLCASSLAPSPREKLFFGSGTQLSVL.

The CDR3, as DNA: TGTGCCATCAGTGGGACTAGCGGGGGGCTCCCCTACGAGCAGTACTTC. Protein: CAISGTSGGLPYEQYF. The chain employs TRBV10-3 and TRBJ2-7; 14 bases line up with TRBD2. With 4 bases clipped from V and 2 bases from J, the junction kept 4 bases outside the gene matches. This CDR3 has 16 residues. Looked up from germline, CDR1 is ENHRY and CDR2 is SYGVKD.

The V gene is TRBV11-2, the J gene TRBJ2-7; D remains ambiguous. The germline V gene has CDR1 SGHAT and CDR2 FQNNGV. With 3 bases removed from V and 3 bases from J, the gap between germline ends came to 6 bases. The CDR3 runs 12 residues. The CDR3 loop is CASSFPGYEQYF. CDR3 DNA: TGTGCCAGCAGCTTTCCCGGCTACGAGCAGTACTTC.

The CDR3 DNA reads as TGCGCCAGCAGCCCCCAAGAGTCCTCCTATGGCTACACCTTC. This sequence encodes CASSPQESSYGYTF. The chain has TRBV5-1 and TRBJ1-2; no clear D. The CDR3 spans 14 residues. The V and J ends lost 4 bases and 4 bases respectively, with 14 bases between them. Germline CDR1 reads SGHRS; CDR2 reads YFSETQ.

The V and J genes are TRBV5-4 and TRBJ2-3; the match to TRBD2 covers 8 bases. This CDR3 is built from 18 residues. Germline V lookup: CDR1 SGHNT, CDR2 YYREEE (reference sequence). V lost 4 bases, J lost 2 bases, and 15 bases stayed unmatched. In nucleotides, the CDR3 is TGTGCCAGCAGCGCCTACCCGGGGGCGGGGGGATCCACAGATACGCAGTATTTT. As protein: CASSAYPGAGGSTDTQYF.

The chain recombines TRBV7-2 with TRBJ1-1; a weak D match, TRBD1 (6 bases). The length of the CDR3 is 14 residues. Trimming shortened V by 4 bases and J by 2 bases, and 11 bases separated the two germline ends. CDR1 is SGHTA, CDR2 FQGNSA, per germline. CDR3 sequence reads: CASSSGTFNTEAFF. Here the CDR3 DNA reads TGTGCCAGCAGCTCCGGGACATTTAACACTGAAGCTTTCTTT.

The V gene is TRBV29-1, the J gene TRBJ2-5; tentative D call: TRBD2 (6 bases). V was trimmed by 4 bases and J by 5 bases, leaving 14 bases between them. Germline V gives CDR1 SQVTM, CDR2 ANQGSEA. This CDR3 has 13 amino acids. The CDR3 bases are TGCAGCGTTGGCGGAGGTGGGGGGGAGACCCAGTACTTC. This sequence encodes CSVGGGGGETQYF.

The chain carries TRBV7-9 and TRBJ1-1, with 11 nucleotides matching TRBD1. CDR3 length equals 14 residues. The germline V gene has CDR1 SEHNR and CDR2 FQNEAQ (reference sequence). V lost 5 bases, J lost 4 bases, and 3 bases stayed unmatched. CDR3 sequence (DNA): TGTGCCAGCAGCCCCGGGACAGGGGGCACTGAAGCTTTCTTT. Translation: CASSPGTGGTEAFF.

V gene TRBV3-1 (or the pseudogene TRBV3-2) combines with J gene TRBJ2-3; TRBD2 aligns across 8 bases. Germline CDR1 is LGHDT and CDR2 is YNNKEL (reference sequence). The CDR3 loop spans 17 amino acids. With V trimmed by 5 bases and J by 8 bases, 18 bases remained unmatched. The CDR3: CASSKSGGGGPFFTQYF. The DNA of the CDR3 is TGTGCCAGCAGCAAATCTGGGGGCGGGGGGCCCTTTTTTACGCAGTATTTT.

The J gene is TRBJ1-5, the V gene TRBV27, with no clear D. The CDR3 loop spans 13 amino acids. Germline values: CDR1 MNHEY, CDR2 SMNVEV (reference sequence). The germline V and J ends were trimmed by 2 bases and 4 bases, with 6 bases remaining between them. CDR3 bases: TGTGCCAGCAGTTTAAGCCGGAATCAGCCCCAGCATTTT. Its translation is CASSLSRNQPQHF.